Listed here are 16 T cell receptor beta chains from one sample, sequenced in a study of T cell repertoires in cytomegalovirus infection. Each CDR3 protein gets one entry after TCRdb re-called the reads with MiXCR. The top ten clones hold around 15% of a sample with about 900,000 distinct CDR3 sequences, around 31% of them seen once. These receptors' antigens are unknown. The sequencing used cultured CD8+ T cells from PBMCs, collected from culture after CMV antigen stimulation. These receptors were taken from a human donor in good health (CMV status not recorded). Some clones in this sample may be carry-over from other donors' samples.

There are a few counts of this clonotype. This chain links TRBV6-2 or TRBV6-3 with TRBJ2-1; 9 bases match TRBD2. The ends lost 6 bases at V and 0 bases at J; junction bases unmatched: 6. The CDR3 is made up of 16 amino acids. Germline assignment: CDR1 MNHEY and CDR2 SVGEGT. CDR3 protein: CASRRGGASSYNEQFF. CDR3 coding DNA: TGTGCCAGCAGGCGGGGGGGGGCGAGCTCCTACAATGAGCAGTTCTTC.

The V and J genes are TRBV5-4 and TRBJ2-1; no clear D. CDR1 SGHNT and CDR2 YYREEE come from the germline V gene (reference sequence). V was trimmed by 6 bases and J by 2 bases, leaving 9 bases between them. The CDR3 runs 13 residues. CDR3 sequence (DNA): TGTGCCAGCATACAACGCCCCTACAATGAGCAGTTCTTC. Amino acids: CASIQRPYNEQFF.

The rearrangement uses TRBV24-1 and TRBJ2-3, with a weak D call TRBD2 (6 bases). This CDR3 is built from 15 residues. V was clipped by 4 bases and J by 0 bases, with 10 bases between them. Germline V CDR1 and CDR2: KGHDR, SFDVKD. The CDR3 DNA is TGTGCCACCAGTGACCCCGGGACTAGCACAGATACGCAGTATTTT. Residues: CATSDPGTSTDTQYF.

This clonotype showed up just a few times. The chain uses TRBV20-1 and TRBJ1-1, with 8 bases lining up with TRBD1. The germline CDR1 and CDR2 sequences are DFQATT and SNEGSKA (reference sequence). This CDR3 has 17 amino acids. After removal of 7 bases from V and 0 bases from J, the junction contained 16 bases not matched to a gene. The CDR3 sequence: CSEATTGASRMNTEAFF. The DNA for the CDR3 is TGCAGTGAGGCAACGACAGGGGCTTCTAGGATGAACACTGAAGCTTTCTTT.

Of note for this clonotype: A read error may be the cause here, since a much bigger clone is one base away. DNA for the CDR3: TGTGCCAGCAGTTTCAGGGGGGCAAGTCAGCCCCAGCATTTT. Translation: CASSFRGASQPQHF. The chain employs TRBV28 and TRBJ1-5; 7 positions match TRBD1. Looked up from germline, CDR1 is MDHEN and CDR2 is SYDVKM. J was trimmed by 6 bases and V by 3 bases; bases with no gene match: 5. The CDR3 contains 14 residues. The whole variable domain, filled in from reference TRBV28 and TRBJ1-5, reads DVKVTQSSRYLVKRTGEKVFLECVQDMDHENMFWYRQDPGLGLRLIYFSYDVKMKEKGDIPEGYSVSREKKERFSLILESASTNQTSMYLCASSFRGASQPQHFGDGTRLSIL.

This clonotype was detected many times. One end of the junction varies from germline; a read error may be responsible. The V and J genes are TRBV7-7 and TRBJ2-5; D ambiguous. In germline, CDR1 is SSHAT, CDR2 FNYEAQ (reference sequence). The CDR3 loop spans 15 amino acids. The CDR3, as DNA: TGTGCTAGCAGCCCGCGATACAACCCCCGGGAGACCCAGTACTTC. The encoded protein is CASSPRYNPRETQYF.

A few counts support this clonotype. The rearrangement joins TRBV11-2 to TRBJ2-1, with 10 bases fitting TRBD2. Germline V gene lookup returns CDR1 SGHAT and CDR2 FQNNGV. This CDR3 has 17 residues. V lost 0 bases and J lost 1; bases outside the gene matches: 3. Here the CDR3 reads CASSLESGGASYNEQFF. Here the CDR3 DNA reads TGTGCCAGCAGCTTAGAAAGCGGGGGGGCTTCCTACAATGAGCAGTTCTTC. The complete variable domain, with remaining parts taken from reference TRBV11-2 and TRBJ2-1, reads EAGVAQSPRYKIIEKRQSVAFWCNPISGHATLYWYQQILGQGPKLLIQFQNNGVVDDSQLPKDRFSAERLKGVDSTLKIQPAKLEDSAVYLCASSLESGGASYNEQFFGPGTRLTVL.

The V call is TRBV2, the J call TRBJ2-5; 8 bases are shared with TRBD1. V shed 10 bases, J shed 5 bases, and the junction held 15 bases outside the gene matches. CDR3 length equals 15 residues. Germline V gives CDR1 SNHLY, CDR2 FYNNEI. This CDR3 reads CANSLLAGGRETQYF. CDR3 DNA sequence: TGTGCCAACAGCCTCCTTGCAGGGGGCCGGGAGACCCAGTACTTC.

V and J are TRBV12-3 or TRBV12-4 and TRBJ2-1; tentatively, D is TRBD1 (6 bases). With 2 bases removed from V and 5 bases from J, the gap between germline ends came to 13 bases. The CDR3 loop spans 15 amino acids. The CDR3 loop reads CASSLIAGVDNEQFF. The CDR3 DNA sequence: TGTGCCAGCAGTTTAATAGCAGGGGTGGACAATGAGCAGTTCTTC.

Worth noting for this clonotype: A read error may be the cause here, since a much bigger clone is one base away. The chain couples TRBV7-6 to TRBJ1-2; perhaps TRBD1 as D (6 bases). The CDR3 has 14 amino acids. Germline-derived CDR1 and CDR2 are SGHVS and FNYEAQ. CDR3 nucleotides: TGTGTCAGCAGCCCAGGGGACGGATTCTATGGCTACACCTTC. Translation: CVSSPGDGFYGYTF. Variable domain in full (rest from reference TRBV7-6 and TRBJ1-2): GAGVSQSPRYKVTKRGQDVALRCDPISGHVSLYWYRQALGQGPEFLTYFNYEAQQDKSGLPNDRFSAERPEGSISTLTIQRTEQRDSAMYRCVSSPGDGFYGYTFGSGTRLTVV.

This rearrangement joins TRBV6-2 or TRBV6-3 to TRBJ1-6; D may be TRBD1 (6 bases). The ends were cut back, 2 bases at V and 6 bases at J, with 14 bases in the middle. Germline V lookup: CDR1 MNHEY, CDR2 SVGEGT. The CDR3 extends over 16 amino acids. For the CDR3, the DNA is TGTGCCAGCAGTTACCTTAACAGGGAGACTAATTCACCCCTCCACTTT. It yields the protein CASSYLNRETNSPLHF.

The chain joins TRBV5-6 to TRBJ2-1; either TRBD1 or TRBD2 may supply D (5 bases each). V lost 4 bases to trimming and J lost 6 bases, with 14 bases between them. The V gene's germline CDR1 is SGHDT and CDR2 YYEEEE. The CDR3 is 14 amino acids. The CDR3 sequence: CASSDPGPINEQFF. CDR3 DNA sequence: TGTGCCAGCAGCGACCCGGGACCGATCAATGAGCAGTTCTTC.

This clonotype was seen a few times. This chain uses TRBV5-6 with TRBJ1-4; D is ambiguous. This CDR3 region has 15 residues. The V end lost 5 bases, the J end lost 8 bases, and 19 bases lay between the germline ends. Germline CDR1 is SGHDT and CDR2 is YYEEEE. CDR3 residues: CASRRTGYLTEKLFF. Here the CDR3 DNA reads TGTGCCAGCAGAAGAACCGGGTACCTTACGGAAAAACTGTTTTTT.

At least ten counts were recorded for this clonotype. The V and J genes are TRBV7-8 and TRBJ2-7, with TRBD2 identical over 9 bases. J lost 6 bases, V lost 4 bases, and 13 bases had no gene match. Germline V lookup: CDR1 SGHVS, CDR2 FQNEAQ. The CDR3 sequence is 16 residues long. The CDR3 here is CASSSRAGGPGVEQYV. Here the CDR3 DNA reads TGTGCCAGCAGCTCCCGGGCGGGGGGGCCCGGAGTCGAGCAGTACGTC.

The table lists this clonotype with many counts. This chain connects TRBV7-2 to TRBJ2-3, with D unclear. From germline, CDR1 is SGHTA and CDR2 FQGNSA. Trimming shortened V by 1 base and J by 2 bases, and 10 bases separated the two germline ends. The CDR3 covers 15 residues. In DNA form, the CDR3 reads TGTGCCAGCAGCTTAGAGGCCAGAAACACAGATACGCAGTATTTT. The encoded protein is CASSLEARNTDTQYF. Variable domain in full (rest from reference TRBV7-2 and TRBJ2-3): GAGVSQSPSNKVTEKGKDVELRCDPISGHTALYWYRQSLGQGLEFLIYFQGNSAPDKSGLPSDRFSAERTGGSVSTLTIQRTQQEDSAVYLCASSLEARNTDTQYFGPGTRLTVL.

Concerning this clonotype: A read error may produce the germline difference seen at one junction end. The rearrangement links TRBV12-3 or TRBV12-4 to TRBJ2-5; D is perhaps TRBD1 (6 bases). CDR3 length: 15 residues. The CDR3 region has the DNA TGTGCCGGCAGTTTATTGGGGGACACCCAAGAGACCCAGTACTTC. This encodes CAGSLLGDTQETQYF.